The T cell receptor (beta chain) described here comes from a study of identical twins. One entry per CDR3 protein, called by TCRdb with MiXCR from the 5' RACE reads. The table includes hundreds of thousands of distinct CDR3 sequences, 9% to 15% detected once. V lost 6 bases and J 1 base, leaving 9 bases between the germline ends. The germline V gene encodes CDR1 ENHRY and CDR2 SYGVKD. The CDR3 loop spans 14 amino acids. The sample was also reused in another study, on yellow fever vaccine responses in identical twins.

The chain recombines TRBV10-3 with TRBJ2-2; a weak D match, TRBD1 (6 bases). The source material was CD8+ T cells sorted from blood. The origin of this receptor is a woman younger than 35 in good health. CDR3 nucleotides: TGTGCCATCAGGGGACACCTGAACACCGGGGAGCTGTTTTTT. Encoded protein: CAIRGHLNTGELFF.